These T cell receptor beta chains were read from a single sample in a study of T cell responses to AZD1222 COVID-19 vaccine. Some clones are missing from TCRdb's copy, which holds only in-frame ones; the method was immunoSEQ multiplex PCR. The data show 150,000 to 190,000 clones, approximately 90% seen once. The source was peripheral blood, collected on day 0 of AZD1222 vaccination. The receptors were sampled from an adult in good health. CDR3s include the opening cysteine and the closing phenylalanine or tryptophan. D genes are given only for firm matches. Some rows have no size entry. The others give once, few or many, or a class for an expanded clone.

v_gene	j_gene	abundance	d_gene	CDR3aa	CDR3nt
TRBV7-2	TRBJ1-1	NA	TRBD1	CASSSRGYRGVRAFF	TGTGCCAGCAGCTCAAGAGGGTACAGGGGGGTAAGGGCTTTCTTT
TRBV30	TRBJ2-7	NA	NA	CAWSVRMYEQYF	TGTGCCTGGAGTGTACGTATGTACGAGCAGTACTTC
TRBV15	TRBJ1-5	NA	NA	CATSIRGVSNQPQHF	TGTGCCACCAGCATCAGAGGGGTGAGCAATCAGCCCCAGCATTTT
TRBV9	TRBJ2-5	NA	TRBD2	CASSNQLAGGLRETQYF	TGTGCCAGCAGCAACCAACTAGCGGGAGGGCTTCGGGAGACCCAGTACTTC
TRBV24-1	TRBJ2-2	once	NA	CATRDRFTGELFF	TGTGCCACCAGAGACAGGTTCACCGGGGAGCTGTTTTTT
TRBV7-6	TRBJ2-2	NA	NA	CASSLVGYSNTGELFF	TGTGCCAGCAGCTTAGTGGGGTACTCGAACACCGGGGAGCTGTTTTTT
TRBV7-2	TRBJ1-2	NA	NA	CASSSYLANYGYTF	TGTGCCAGCAGCTCCTATTTAGCTAACTATGGCTACACCTTC
TRBV25-1	TRBJ2-7	NA	TRBD2	CASSELAGDYEQYF	TGTGCCAGCAGTGAACTAGCGGGAGACTACGAGCAGTACTTC
TRBV7-9	TRBJ1-1	NA	NA	CASSRVNTEAFF	TGTGCCAGCAGTCGGGTGAACACTGAAGCTTTCTTT
TRBV21-1	TRBJ2-7	NA	NA	CASTRGGQYF	TGTGCCAGCACGAGGGGTGGGCAGTACTTC
TRBV7-8	TRBJ2-5	NA	NA	CASSPTQPGPNAETQYF	TGTGCCAGCAGCCCAACCCAACCCGGACCGAATGCGGAGACCCAGTACTTC
TRBV11-2	TRBJ1-3	once	NA	CASSLVTGNTIYF	TGTGCCAGCAGCTTAGTAACCGGAAACACCATATATTTT
TRBV28	TRBJ1-5	NA	NA	CASSFWDPNQPQHF	TGTGCCAGCAGTTTCTGGGACCCCAATCAGCCCCAGCATTTT
TRBV28	TRBJ2-7	NA	TRBD1	CASSLQGSYEQYF	TGTGCCAGCAGCCTACAGGGGTCCTACGAGCAGTACTTC
TRBV11-2	TRBJ2-1	NA	TRBD1	CASSLGDRGRRDEQFF	TGTGCCAGCAGCTTAGGAGACAGGGGGCGGAGGGATGAGCAGTTCTTC
TRBV27	TRBJ2-1	NA	NA	CASSFTNLYNEQFF	TGTGCCAGCAGTTTCACAAACCTATACAATGAGCAGTTCTTC
TRBV18	TRBJ2-3	NA	TRBD2	CASSRGLAGGTDTQYF	TGTGCCAGCTCAAGGGGACTAGCGGGAGGCACAGATACGCAGTATTTT
TRBV24-1	TRBJ2-2	NA	NA	CATSDTGELFF	TGTGCCACCAGCGACACCGGGGAGCTGTTTTTT
TRBV4-3	TRBJ2-3	NA	NA	CASSQDQLWTDTQYF	TGCGCCAGCAGCCAAGACCAGCTTTGGACAGATACGCAGTATTTT
TRBV4-2	TRBJ2-2	NA	NA	CASSQDSYTGELFF	TGTGCCAGCAGCCAAGACAGTTACACCGGGGAGCTGTTTTTT
TRBV6-5	TRBJ1-2	once	NA	CASSYSRTYGYTF	TGTGCCAGCAGTTACTCGAGGACCTATGGCTACACCTTC
TRBV24-1	TRBJ2-1	NA	TRBD2	CATSETSGTAYNEQFF	TGTGCCACCAGTGAAACTAGCGGGACCGCCTACAATGAGCAGTTCTTC
TRBV28	TRBJ1-2	NA	NA	CASMTANYGYTF	TGTGCCAGCATGACAGCTAACTATGGCTACACCTTC
TRBV18	TRBJ2-7	once	NA	CASSPPSQNYEQYF	TGTGCCAGCTCACCACCGAGCCAGAACTACGAGCAGTACTTC
TRBV24-1	TRBJ2-1	NA	TRBD2	CATSDLGGGRALNEQFF	TGTGCCACCAGTGACCTGGGGGGCGGGAGGGCTCTTAATGAGCAGTTCTTC
TRBV19	TRBJ1-1	NA	NA	CASSSGRDTEAFF	TGTGCCAGTAGTTCGGGACGGGACACTGAAGCTTTCTTT